This T cell receptor (beta chain) was profiled in a study of molecular identifiers for immune sequencing clone quantification. Study-wide results and caveats: Barcode sharing among identical TCR molecules could make large clones appear smaller.

Note on this clonotype: Its antigen is currently unknown. This sequence may be a read error, since a much larger clone differs from it by one base.

TCRdb itself ran the PCR reads through MiXCR, one entry per CDR3 protein. Of around 300,000 distinct CDR3 sequences listed, about a quarter were seen once; the top ten hold 0.65% to 0.75%. This CDR3 is 16 amino acids long. The germline CDR1 and CDR2 sequences are SQVTM and ANQGSEA. V is TRBV29-1 and J is TRBJ2-3; D perhaps matches TRBD1 (5 bases). The end of the DNA aligns better with TRBJ1-5, so the J call may be wrong. The sample comprised naive CD8+ T cells from blood, with Jurkat cell RNA spiked in. Subset specified: FACS-sorted CD8+CD4-CCR7+CD45RA+ naive T cells. The origin of this receptor is a human donor in good health. Some libraries in this study had Jurkat cell RNA spiked in. This chain's CDR3 is CSVDGTSGRITDTQHF. The CDR3 coding sequence is TGCAGCGTTGACGGGACTAGCGGGAGGATCACAGATACGCAGCATTTT.